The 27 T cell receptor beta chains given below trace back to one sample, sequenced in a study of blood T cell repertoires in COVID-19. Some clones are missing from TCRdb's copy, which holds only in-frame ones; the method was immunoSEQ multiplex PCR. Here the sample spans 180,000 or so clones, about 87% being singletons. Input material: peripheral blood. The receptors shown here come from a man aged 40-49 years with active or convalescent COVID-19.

The DNA for the CDR3 is TGCGCCAGCAGTGGTGGACTAGCGGGGGGTTACAATGAGCAGTTCTTC. Translated: CASSGGLAGGYNEQFF. The V gene is TRBV10-1, the J gene TRBJ2-1; 14 bases fit TRBD2. Trimming removed 4 bases from V and 4 bases from J; junction bases left unmatched: 3. Germline V CDR1 and CDR2: WNHNN, SYGVQD (reference sequence). There are 16 residues in the CDR3.

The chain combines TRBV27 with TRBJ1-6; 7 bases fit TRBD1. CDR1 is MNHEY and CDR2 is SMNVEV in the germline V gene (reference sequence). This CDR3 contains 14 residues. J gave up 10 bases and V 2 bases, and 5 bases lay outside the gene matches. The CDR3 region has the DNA TGTGCCAGCAGTTTAACAGGGGCTCGATCACCCCTCCACTTT. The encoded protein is CASSLTGARSPLHF.

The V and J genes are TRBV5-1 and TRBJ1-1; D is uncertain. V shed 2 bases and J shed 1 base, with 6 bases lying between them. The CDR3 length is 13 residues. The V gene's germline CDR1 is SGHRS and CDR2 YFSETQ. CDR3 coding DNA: TGCGCCAGCAGCTTCAACACGAACACTGAAGCTTTCTTT. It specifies CASSFNTNTEAFF.

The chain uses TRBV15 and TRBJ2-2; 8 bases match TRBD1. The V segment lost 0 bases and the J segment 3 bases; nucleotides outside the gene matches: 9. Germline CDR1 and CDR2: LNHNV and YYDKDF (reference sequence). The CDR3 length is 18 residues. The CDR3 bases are TGTGCCACCAGCAGAGAAGCCAGGGGGCGATTGGACACCGGGGAGCTGTTTTTT. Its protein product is CATSREARGRLDTGELFF.

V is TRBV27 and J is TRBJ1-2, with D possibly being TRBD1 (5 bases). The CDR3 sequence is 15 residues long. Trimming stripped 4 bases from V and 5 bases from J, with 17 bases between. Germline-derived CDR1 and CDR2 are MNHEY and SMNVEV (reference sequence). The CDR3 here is CASSSAGGLRYGYTF. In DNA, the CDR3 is TGTGCCAGCAGTTCCGCCGGGGGGTTGCGGTATGGCTACACCTTC.

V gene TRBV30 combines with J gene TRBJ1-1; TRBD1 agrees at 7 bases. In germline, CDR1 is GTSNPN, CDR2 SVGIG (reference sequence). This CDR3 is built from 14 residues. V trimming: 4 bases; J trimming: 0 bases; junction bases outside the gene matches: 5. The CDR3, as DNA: TGTGCCTGGACACAGACAGGGATGAACACTGAAGCTTTCTTT. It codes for CAWTQTGMNTEAFF.

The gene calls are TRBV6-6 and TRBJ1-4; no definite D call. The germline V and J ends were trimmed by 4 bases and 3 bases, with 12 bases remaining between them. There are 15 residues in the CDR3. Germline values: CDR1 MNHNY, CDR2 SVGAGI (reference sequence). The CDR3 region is CASSFLREANEKLFF. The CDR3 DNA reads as TGTGCCAGCAGTTTCCTTAGGGAGGCTAATGAAAAACTGTTTTTT.

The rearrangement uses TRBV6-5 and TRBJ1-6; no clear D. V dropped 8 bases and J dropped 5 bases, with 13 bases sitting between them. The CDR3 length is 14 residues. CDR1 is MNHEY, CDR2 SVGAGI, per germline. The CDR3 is CASGWLRDNSPLHF. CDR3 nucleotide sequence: TGTGCCAGCGGTTGGTTGAGAGATAATTCACCCCTCCACTTT.

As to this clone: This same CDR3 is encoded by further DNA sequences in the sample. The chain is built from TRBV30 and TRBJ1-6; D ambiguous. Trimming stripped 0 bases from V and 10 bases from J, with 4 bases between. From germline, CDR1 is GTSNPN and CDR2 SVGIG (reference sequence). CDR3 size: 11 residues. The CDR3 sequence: CAWSVLSPLHF. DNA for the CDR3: TGTGCCTGGAGTGTACTGTCACCCCTCCACTTT.

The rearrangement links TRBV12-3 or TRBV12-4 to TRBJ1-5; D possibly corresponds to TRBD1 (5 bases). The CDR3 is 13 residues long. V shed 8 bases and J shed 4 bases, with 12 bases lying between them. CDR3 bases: TGTGCCAGCCTACGGGGGGGGAATCAGCCCCAGCATTTT. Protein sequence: CASLRGGNQPQHF.

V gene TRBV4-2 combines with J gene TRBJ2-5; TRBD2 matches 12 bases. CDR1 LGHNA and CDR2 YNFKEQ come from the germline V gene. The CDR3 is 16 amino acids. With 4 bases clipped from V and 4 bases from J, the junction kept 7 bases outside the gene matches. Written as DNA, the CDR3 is TGTGCCAGCAGCCCTAGCGGGGGGGCCGTTTTAGAGACCCAGTACTTC. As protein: CASSPSGGAVLETQYF.

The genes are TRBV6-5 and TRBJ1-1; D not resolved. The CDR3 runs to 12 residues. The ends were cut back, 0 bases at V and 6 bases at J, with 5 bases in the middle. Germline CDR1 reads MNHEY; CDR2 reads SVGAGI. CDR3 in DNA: TGTGCCAGCAGTTACTCAACTGCTGAAGCTTTCTTT. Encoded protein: CASSYSTAEAFF.

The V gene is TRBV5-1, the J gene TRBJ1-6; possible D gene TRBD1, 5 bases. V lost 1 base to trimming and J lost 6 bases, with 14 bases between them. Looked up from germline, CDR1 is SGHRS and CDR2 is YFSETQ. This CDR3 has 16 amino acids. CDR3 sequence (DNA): TGCGCCAGCAGCTTGCCGGGGGTATCTGGTAATTCACCCCTCCACTTT. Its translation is CASSLPGVSGNSPLHF. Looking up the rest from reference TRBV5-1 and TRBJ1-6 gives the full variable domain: KAGVTQTPRYLIKTRGQQVTLSCSPISGHRSVSWYQQTPGQGLQFLFEYFSETQRNKGNFPGRFSGRQFSNSRSEMNVSTLELGDSALYLCASSLPGVSGNSPLHFGNGTRLTVT.

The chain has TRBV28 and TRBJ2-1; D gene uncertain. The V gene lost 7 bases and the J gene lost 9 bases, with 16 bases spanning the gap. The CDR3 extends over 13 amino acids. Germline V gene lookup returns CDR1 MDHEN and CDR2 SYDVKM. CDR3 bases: TGTGCCAGCACCACCTATCGATCACCTGAGCAGTTCTTC. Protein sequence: CASTTYRSPEQFF.

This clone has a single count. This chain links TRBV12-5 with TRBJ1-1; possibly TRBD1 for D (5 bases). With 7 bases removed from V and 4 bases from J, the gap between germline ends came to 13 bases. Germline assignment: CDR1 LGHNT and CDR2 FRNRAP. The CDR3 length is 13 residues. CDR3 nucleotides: TGTGCTAGTGCCCTGGGGGGAAGCACTGAAGCTTTCTTT. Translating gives CASALGGSTEAFF.

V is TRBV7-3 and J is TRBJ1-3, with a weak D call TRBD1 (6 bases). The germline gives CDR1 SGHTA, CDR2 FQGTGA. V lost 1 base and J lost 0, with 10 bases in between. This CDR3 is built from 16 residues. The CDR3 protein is CASSLNPQGSGNTIYF. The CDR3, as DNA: TGTGCCAGCAGCTTAAACCCACAGGGCTCTGGAAACACCATATATTTT.

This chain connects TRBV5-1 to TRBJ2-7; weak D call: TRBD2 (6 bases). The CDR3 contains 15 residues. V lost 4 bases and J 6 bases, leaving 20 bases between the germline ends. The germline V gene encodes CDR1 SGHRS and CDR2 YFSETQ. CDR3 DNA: TGCGCCAGCAGCGAACCGGGACTCAACCCCGCCGAGCAGTACTTC. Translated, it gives CASSEPGLNPAEQYF.

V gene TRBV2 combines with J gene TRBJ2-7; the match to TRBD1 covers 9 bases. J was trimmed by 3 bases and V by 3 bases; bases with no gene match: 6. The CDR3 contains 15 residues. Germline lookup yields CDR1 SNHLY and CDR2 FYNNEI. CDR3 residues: CASSDRDRVVYEQYF. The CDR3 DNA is TGTGCCAGCAGTGACCGGGACAGGGTCGTCTACGAGCAGTACTTC. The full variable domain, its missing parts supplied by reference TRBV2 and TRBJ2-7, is EPEVTQTPSHQVTQMGQEVILRCVPISNHLYFYWYRQILGQKVEFLVSFYNNEISEKSEIFDDQFSVERPDGSNFTLKIRSTKLEDSAMYFCASSDRDRVVYEQYFGPGTRLTVT.

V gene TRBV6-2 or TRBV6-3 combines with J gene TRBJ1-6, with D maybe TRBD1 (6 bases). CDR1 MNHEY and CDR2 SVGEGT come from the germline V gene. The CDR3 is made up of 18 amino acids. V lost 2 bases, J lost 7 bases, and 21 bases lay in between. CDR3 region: CASSYPEGRGMPNSPLHF. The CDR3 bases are TGTGCCAGCAGTTACCCCGAAGGGAGGGGGATGCCAAATTCACCCCTCCACTTT.

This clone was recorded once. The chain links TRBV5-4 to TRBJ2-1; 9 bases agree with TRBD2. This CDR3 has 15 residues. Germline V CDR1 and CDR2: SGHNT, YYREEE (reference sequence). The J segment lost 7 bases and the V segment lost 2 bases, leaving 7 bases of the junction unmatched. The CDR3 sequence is CASSLGAGGGNEQFF. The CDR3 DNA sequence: TGTGCCAGCAGCTTAGGAGCGGGGGGCGGAAATGAGCAGTTCTTC.

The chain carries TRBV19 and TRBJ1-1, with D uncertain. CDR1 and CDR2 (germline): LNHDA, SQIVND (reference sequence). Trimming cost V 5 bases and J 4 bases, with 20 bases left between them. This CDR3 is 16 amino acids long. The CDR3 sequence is CASSGGNAAWSTEAFF. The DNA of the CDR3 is TGTGCCAGTAGTGGCGGAAATGCGGCGTGGAGCACTGAAGCTTTCTTT.

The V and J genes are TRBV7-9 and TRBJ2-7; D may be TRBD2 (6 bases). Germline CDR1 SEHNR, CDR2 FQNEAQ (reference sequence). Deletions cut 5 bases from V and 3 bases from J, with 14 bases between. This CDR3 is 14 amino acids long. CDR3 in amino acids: CASSPLEGLYEQYF. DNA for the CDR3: TGTGCCAGCAGCCCCCTGGAGGGTCTCTACGAGCAGTACTTC.

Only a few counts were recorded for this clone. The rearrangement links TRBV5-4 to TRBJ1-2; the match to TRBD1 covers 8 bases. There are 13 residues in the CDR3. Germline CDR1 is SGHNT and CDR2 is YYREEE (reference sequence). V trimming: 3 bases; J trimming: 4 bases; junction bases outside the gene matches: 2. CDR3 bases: TGTGCCAGCAGCTCCGACAGGGGCTATGGCTACACCTTC. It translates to CASSSDRGYGYTF. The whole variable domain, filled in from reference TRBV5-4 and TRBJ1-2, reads ETGVTQSPTHLIKTRGQQVTLRCSSQSGHNTVSWYQQALGQGPQFIFQYYREEENGRGNFPPRFSGLQFPNYSSELNVNALELDDSALYLCASSSDRGYGYTFGSGTRLTVV.

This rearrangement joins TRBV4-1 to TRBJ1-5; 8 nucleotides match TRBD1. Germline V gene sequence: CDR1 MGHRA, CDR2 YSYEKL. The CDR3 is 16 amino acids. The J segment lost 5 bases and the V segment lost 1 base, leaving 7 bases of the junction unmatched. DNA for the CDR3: TGCGCCAGCAGCCAAGGGGCGGGACAGGAGGATCAGCCCCAGCATTTT. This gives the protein CASSQGAGQEDQPQHF.

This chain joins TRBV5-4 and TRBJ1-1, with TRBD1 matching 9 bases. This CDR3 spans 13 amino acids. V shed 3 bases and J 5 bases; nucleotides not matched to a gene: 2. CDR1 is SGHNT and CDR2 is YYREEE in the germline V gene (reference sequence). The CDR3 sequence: CASSSDRGTEAFF. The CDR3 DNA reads TGTGCCAGCAGCTCAGACAGGGGGACTGAAGCTTTCTTT.

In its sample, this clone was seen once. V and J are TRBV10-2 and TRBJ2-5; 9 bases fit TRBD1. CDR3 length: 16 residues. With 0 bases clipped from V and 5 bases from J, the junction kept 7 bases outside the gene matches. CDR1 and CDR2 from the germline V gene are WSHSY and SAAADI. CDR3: CASSESNRGRRETQYF. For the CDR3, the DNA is TGCGCCAGCAGTGAGTCGAACAGGGGGCGCCGGGAGACCCAGTACTTC.

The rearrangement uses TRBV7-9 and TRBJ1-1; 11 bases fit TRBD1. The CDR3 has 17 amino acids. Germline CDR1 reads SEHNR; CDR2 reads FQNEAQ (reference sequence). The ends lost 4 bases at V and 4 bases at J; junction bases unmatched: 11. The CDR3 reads CASSWTGGGELGTEAFF. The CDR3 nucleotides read TGTGCCAGCAGCTGGACAGGGGGCGGCGAACTTGGCACTGAAGCTTTCTTT.